These 16 T cell receptor beta chains came from one sample sequenced in a study of CD8 T cells in ankylosing spondylitis. Each CDR3 protein gets one entry after TCRdb re-called the 5' RACE reads with MiXCR. The profile shows 250,000 to 300,000 distinct CDR3 sequences, 15% to 20% of them singletons. Sequenced: blood, either unsorted or a sorted T cell fraction (not recorded which). The receptors shown here come from a male donor with ankylosing spondylitis or in good health (not recorded which).

The chain carries TRBV4-1 and TRBJ1-1; D is possibly TRBD1 (6 bases). V was clipped by 2 bases and J by 5 bases, with 15 bases between them. The germline CDR1 and CDR2 sequences are MGHRA and YSYEKL. The CDR3 is 15 residues long. The CDR3 sequence: CASSQILQGGTEAFF. In nucleotides, the CDR3 is TGCGCCAGCAGCCAAATACTACAGGGAGGAACTGAAGCTTTCTTT.

This clonotype was found many times. CDR3 DNA: TGCGCCAGCAGCTTGGGACAAAACACCGGGGAGCTGTTTTTT. Translated: CASSLGQNTGELFF. The rearrangement uses TRBV5-1 and TRBJ2-2; D uncertain. Germline CDR1 is SGHRS and CDR2 is YFSETQ. Trimming took 0 bases from V and 2 from J, leaving 5 bases between them. This CDR3 contains 14 residues. Full variable domain (missing parts from reference TRBV5-1 and TRBJ2-2): KAGVTQTPRYLIKTRGQQVTLSCSPISGHRSVSWYQQTPGQGLQFLFEYFSETQRNKGNFPGRFSGRQFSNSRSEMNVSTLELGDSALYLCASSLGQNTGELFFGEGSRLTVL.

The V gene is TRBV12-3 or TRBV12-4, the J gene TRBJ2-2, with D maybe TRBD2 (6 bases). This CDR3 is built from 20 residues. The germline V and J ends were trimmed by 1 base and 2 bases, with 23 bases remaining between them. CDR3 sequence: CASSLDDWAVRRDNTGELFF. In DNA, the CDR3 is TGTGCCAGCAGTTTAGATGATTGGGCGGTCCGGCGGGACAACACCGGGGAGCTGTTTTTT.

The CDR3 nucleotides read TGCAGTGCTTTGGACAGGGATAAGGATCGCAATCAGCCCCAGCATTTT. Its translation: CSALDRDKDRNQPQHF. The rearrangement uses TRBV20-1 and TRBJ1-5; TRBD1 aligns across 8 bases. This CDR3 spans 16 amino acids. The germline V gene has CDR1 DFQATT and CDR2 SNEGSKA (reference sequence). Trimming at V came to 5 bases and at J to 2 bases, leaving 11 bases not matched to a gene.

The V and J genes are TRBV6-2 or TRBV6-3 and TRBJ2-2, with 9 bases fitting TRBD1. The V segment lost 2 bases and the J segment 0 bases; nucleotides outside the gene matches: 4. Germline CDR1 reads MNHEY; CDR2 reads SVGEGT. The CDR3 has 17 amino acids. As DNA, the CDR3 is TGTGCCAGCAGTTACCGGGACAGGGTTTCGAACACCGGGGAGCTGTTTTTT. Its translation is CASSYRDRVSNTGELFF.

The chain links TRBV27 to TRBJ2-3; D unresolved. Germline V gene lookup returns CDR1 MNHEY and CDR2 SMNVEV (reference sequence). The CDR3 consists of 13 residues. The V end lost 2 bases, the J end lost 2 bases, and 5 bases lay between the germline ends. CDR3 bases: TGTGCCAGCAGTTTAGGGTTCACAGATACGCAGTATTTT. As protein: CASSLGFTDTQYF.

This clonotype has a handful of counts. The chain joins TRBV20-1 to TRBJ2-5, with D possibly matching TRBD2 (6 bases). This CDR3 is built from 15 residues. From germline, CDR1 is DFQATT and CDR2 SNEGSKA (reference sequence). V gave up 0 bases and J gave up 5 bases, with 16 bases separating them. CDR3 nucleotides: TGCAGTGCTAGAGATCTGGCGGGACTGGGGGAGACCCAGTACTTC. Residues: CSARDLAGLGETQYF.

The chain couples TRBV4-2 to TRBJ2-1; 7 positions agree with TRBD1. The length of the CDR3 is 16 residues. The V gene end was trimmed by 0 bases and the J gene end by 3 bases; junction bases not matched to a gene: 5. Germline assignment: CDR1 LGHNA and CDR2 YNFKEQ. In DNA, the CDR3 is TGTGCCAGCAGCCAAGATAGGGCAGGGGGCTACAATGAGCAGTTCTTC. Amino acid sequence: CASSQDRAGGYNEQFF.

The chain has TRBV5-1 and TRBJ2-7; either TRBD1 or TRBD2 may fit D (5 bases each). The V gene's germline CDR1 is SGHRS and CDR2 YFSETQ. Trimming took 1 base from V and 2 from J, leaving 16 bases between them. The CDR3 extends over 16 amino acids. The CDR3, as DNA: TGCGCCAGCAGCTTGACTATGGGACCGGAGACCTACGAGCAGTACTTC. This encodes CASSLTMGPETYEQYF.

The CDR3 sequence is CASSQGSQGGGYEQYF. For the CDR3, the DNA is TGCGCCAGCAGCCAAGGCTCACAGGGAGGAGGCTACGAGCAGTACTTC. The rearrangement uses TRBV4-3 and TRBJ2-7, with D perhaps matching TRBD1 or TRBD2 (6 bases each). Trimming took 1 base from V and 3 from J, leaving 16 bases between them. The germline V gene has CDR1 LGHNA and CDR2 YSLEER. CDR3 size: 16 residues.

J is TRBJ2-7 and V is TRBV29-1; D gene uncertain. Germline V gene data show CDR1 as SQVTM and CDR2 as ANQGSEA. Trimming removed 6 bases from V and 0 bases from J, with 12 bases in between. CDR3 size: 13 residues. The CDR3: CSVRKEASYEQYF. The CDR3 nucleotides are TGCAGCGTACGCAAAGAAGCCTCCTACGAGCAGTACTTC.

There are a few counts of this clonotype. The V and J genes are TRBV24-1 and TRBJ2-5, with 7 bases aligning to TRBD1. Germline CDR1 is KGHDR and CDR2 is SFDVKD. This CDR3 has 15 residues. With 5 bases clipped from V and 5 bases from J, the junction kept 10 bases outside the gene matches. Here the CDR3 DNA reads TGTGCCACCAGTGCCCCCGGACAGGTTGGGGAGACCCAGTACTTC. Residues: CATSAPGQVGETQYF.

CDR3 loop: CASSFGNKKYF. In nucleotides, the CDR3 is TGTGCCAGCAGTTTCGGGAATAAAAAGTACTTC. The chain is built from TRBV28 and TRBJ2-7, with D perhaps TRBD2 (5 bases). CDR1 and CDR2 (germline): MDHEN, SYDVKM. V shed 3 bases and J shed 11 bases, with 11 bases lying between them. CDR3 length: 11 residues.

This clonotype was seen a few times. V usage is TRBV21-1 and J usage is TRBJ2-7; the table assigns TRBD1, which was not confirmed against the DNA. TRBV21-1 represents a pseudogene. The length of the CDR3 is 15 residues. CDR3 DNA sequence: TGTGCCAGCAGCCGCCCCGTAGGACAGCGCTACGAGCAGTACTTC. This encodes CASSRPVGQRYEQYF.

The chain has TRBV27 and TRBJ2-7, with a weak D call TRBD2 (6 bases). Trimming stripped 6 bases from V and 0 bases from J, with 15 bases between. The CDR3 runs to 15 residues. From germline, CDR1 is MNHEY and CDR2 SMNVEV (reference sequence). CDR3 in DNA: TGTGCCAGCAGCCCGACCCGGGACTCCTCCTACGAGCAGTACTTC. Protein sequence: CASSPTRDSSYEQYF.

This rearrangement joins TRBV18 to TRBJ1-1; D unresolved. This CDR3 has 11 amino acids. V was clipped by 6 bases and J by 7 bases, with 9 bases between them. Germline V gives CDR1 KGHSH, CDR2 LQKENI. The CDR3: CASSPAVEAFF. In DNA form, the CDR3 reads TGTGCCAGCTCCCCGGCTGTTGAAGCTTTCTTT. Using reference TRBV18 and TRBJ1-1 for the parts outside the CDR3, the full variable domain is NAGVMQNPRHLVRRRGQEARLRCSPMKGHSHVYWYRQLPEEGLKFMVYLQKENIIDESGMPKERFSAEFPKEGPSILRIQQVVRGDSAAYFCASSPAVEAFFGQGTRLTVV.